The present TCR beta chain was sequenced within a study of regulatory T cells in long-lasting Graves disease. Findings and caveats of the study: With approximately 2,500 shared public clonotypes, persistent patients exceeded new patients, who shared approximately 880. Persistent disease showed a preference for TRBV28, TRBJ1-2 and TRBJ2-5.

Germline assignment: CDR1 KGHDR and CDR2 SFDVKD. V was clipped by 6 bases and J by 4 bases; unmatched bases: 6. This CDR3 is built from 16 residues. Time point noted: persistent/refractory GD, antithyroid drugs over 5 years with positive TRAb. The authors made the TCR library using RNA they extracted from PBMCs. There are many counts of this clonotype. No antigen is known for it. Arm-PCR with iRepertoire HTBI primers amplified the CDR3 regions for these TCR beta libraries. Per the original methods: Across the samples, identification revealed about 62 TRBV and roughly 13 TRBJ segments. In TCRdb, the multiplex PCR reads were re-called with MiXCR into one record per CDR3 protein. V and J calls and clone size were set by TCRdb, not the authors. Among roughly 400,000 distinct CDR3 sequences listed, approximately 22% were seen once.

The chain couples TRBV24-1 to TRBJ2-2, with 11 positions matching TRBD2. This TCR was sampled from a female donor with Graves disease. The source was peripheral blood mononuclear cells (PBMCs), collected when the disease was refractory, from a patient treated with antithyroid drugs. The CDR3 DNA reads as TGTGCCACCAGTAAGCGGACTAGCGGGTCCACCGGGGAGCTGTTTTTT. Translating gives CATSKRTSGSTGELFF.